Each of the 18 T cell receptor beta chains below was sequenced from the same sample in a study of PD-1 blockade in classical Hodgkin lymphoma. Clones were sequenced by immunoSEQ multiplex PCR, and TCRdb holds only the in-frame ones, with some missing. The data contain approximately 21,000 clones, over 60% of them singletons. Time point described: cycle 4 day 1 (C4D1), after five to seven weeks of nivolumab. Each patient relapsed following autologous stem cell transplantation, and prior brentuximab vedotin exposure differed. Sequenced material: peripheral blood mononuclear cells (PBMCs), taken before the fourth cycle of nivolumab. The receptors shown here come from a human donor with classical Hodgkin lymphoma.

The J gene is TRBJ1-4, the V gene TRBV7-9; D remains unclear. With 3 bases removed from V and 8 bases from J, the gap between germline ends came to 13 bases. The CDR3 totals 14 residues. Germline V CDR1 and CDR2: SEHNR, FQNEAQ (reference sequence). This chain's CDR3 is CASSFSARSEKLFF. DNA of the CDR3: TGTGCCAGCAGCTTTTCCGCCCGGTCCGAAAAACTGTTTTTT.

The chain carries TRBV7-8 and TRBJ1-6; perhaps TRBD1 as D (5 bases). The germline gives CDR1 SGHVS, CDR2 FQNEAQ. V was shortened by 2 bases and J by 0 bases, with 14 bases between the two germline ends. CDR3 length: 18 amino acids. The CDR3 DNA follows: TGTGCCAGCAGCTTAAGACAGCTCCCACTCTCCTATAATTCACCCCTCCACTTT. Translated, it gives CASSLRQLPLSYNSPLHF.

As DNA, the CDR3 is TGTGCCAGCAGTTTAGCTACAGGGGGCTTGACTGAAGCTTTCTTT. Translating it yields CASSLATGGLTEAFF. The gene calls are TRBV28 and TRBJ1-1; 9 bases fit TRBD1. There are 15 residues in the CDR3. With 2 bases clipped from V and 5 bases from J, the junction kept 6 bases outside the gene matches. The germline V gene encodes CDR1 MDHEN and CDR2 SYDVKM.

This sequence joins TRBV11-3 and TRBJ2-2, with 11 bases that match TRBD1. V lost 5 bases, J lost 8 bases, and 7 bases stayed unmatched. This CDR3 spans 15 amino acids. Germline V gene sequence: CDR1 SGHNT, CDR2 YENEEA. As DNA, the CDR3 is TGTGCCAGCAGCGTTGGACAGGGGGCGCCGGGGGAGCTGTTTTTT. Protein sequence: CASSVGQGAPGELFF.

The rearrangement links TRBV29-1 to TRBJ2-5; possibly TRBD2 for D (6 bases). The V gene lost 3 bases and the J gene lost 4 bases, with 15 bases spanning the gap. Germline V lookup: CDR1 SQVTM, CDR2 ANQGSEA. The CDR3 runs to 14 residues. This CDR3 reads CSVEEDQAGETQYF. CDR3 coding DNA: TGCAGCGTTGAGGAGGATCAAGCGGGAGAGACCCAGTACTTC.

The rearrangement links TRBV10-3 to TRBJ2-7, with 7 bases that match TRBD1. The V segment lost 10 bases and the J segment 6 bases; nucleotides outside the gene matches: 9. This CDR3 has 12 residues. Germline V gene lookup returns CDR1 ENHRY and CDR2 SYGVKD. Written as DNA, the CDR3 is TGTGCCACCAGCGACAGGGAGTCCGAGCAGTACTTC. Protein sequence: CATSDRESEQYF.

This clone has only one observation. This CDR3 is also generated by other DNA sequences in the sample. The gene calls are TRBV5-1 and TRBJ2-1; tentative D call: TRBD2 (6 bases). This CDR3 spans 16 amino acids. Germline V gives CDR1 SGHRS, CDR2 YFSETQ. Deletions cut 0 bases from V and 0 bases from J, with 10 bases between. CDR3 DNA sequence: TGCGCCAGCAGCTTGGGGGCGGGGAGCTCCTACAATGAGCAGTTCTTC. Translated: CASSLGAGSSYNEQFF. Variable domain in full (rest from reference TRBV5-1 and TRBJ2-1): KAGVTQTPRYLIKTRGQQVTLSCSPISGHRSVSWYQQTPGQGLQFLFEYFSETQRNKGNFPGRFSGRQFSNSRSEMNVSTLELGDSALYLCASSLGAGSSYNEQFFGPGTRLTVL.

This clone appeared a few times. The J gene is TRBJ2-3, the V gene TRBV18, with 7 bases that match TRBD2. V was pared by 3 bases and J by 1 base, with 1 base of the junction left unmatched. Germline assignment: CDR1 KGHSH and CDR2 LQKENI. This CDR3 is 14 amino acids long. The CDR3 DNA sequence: TGTGCCAGCTCACCCCTAGCGGGCACAGATACGCAGTATTTT. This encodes CASSPLAGTDTQYF.

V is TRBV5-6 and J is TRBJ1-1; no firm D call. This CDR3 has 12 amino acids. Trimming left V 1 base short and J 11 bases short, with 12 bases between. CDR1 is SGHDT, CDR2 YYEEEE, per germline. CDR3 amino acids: CASSLRPDGAFF. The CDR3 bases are TGTGCCAGCAGCTTGCGGCCGGACGGGGCTTTCTTT.

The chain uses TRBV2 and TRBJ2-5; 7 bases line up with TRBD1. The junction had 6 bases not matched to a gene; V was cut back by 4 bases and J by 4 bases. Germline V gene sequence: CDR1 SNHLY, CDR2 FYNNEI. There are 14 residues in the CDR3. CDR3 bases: TGTGCCAGCAGTGGACAGGGCGGCCCAGAGACCCAGTACTTC. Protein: CASSGQGGPETQYF.

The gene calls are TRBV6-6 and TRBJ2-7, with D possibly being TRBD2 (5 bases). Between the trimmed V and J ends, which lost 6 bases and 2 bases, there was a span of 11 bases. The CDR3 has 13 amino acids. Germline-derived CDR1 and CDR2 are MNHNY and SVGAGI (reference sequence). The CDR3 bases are TGTGCCAGCAGGCGGGTGGGAACCTACGAGCAGTACTTC. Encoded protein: CASRRVGTYEQYF.

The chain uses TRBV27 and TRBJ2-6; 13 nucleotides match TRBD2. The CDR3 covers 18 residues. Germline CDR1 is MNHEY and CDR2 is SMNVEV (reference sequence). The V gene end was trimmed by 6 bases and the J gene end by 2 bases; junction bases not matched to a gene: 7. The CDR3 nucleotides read TGTGCCAGCAGCAAACTAGCGGGAGGGCCGCCTGGGGCCAACGTCCTGACTTTC. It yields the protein CASSKLAGGPPGANVLTF.

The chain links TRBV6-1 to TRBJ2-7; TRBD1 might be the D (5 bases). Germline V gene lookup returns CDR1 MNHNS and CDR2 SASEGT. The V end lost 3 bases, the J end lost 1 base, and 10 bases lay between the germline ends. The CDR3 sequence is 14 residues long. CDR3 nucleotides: TGTGCCAGCAGTGATTGGACATTTTCCTACGAGCAGTACTTC. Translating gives CASSDWTFSYEQYF.

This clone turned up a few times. The CDR3 DNA reads as TGTGCCAGCTCACCTCACAGGGGCCAATACGAGCAGTACTTC. It translates to CASSPHRGQYEQYF. J is TRBJ2-7 and V is TRBV18; TRBD1 aligns across 7 bases. With 3 bases clipped from V and 4 bases from J, the junction kept 6 bases outside the gene matches. CDR1 and CDR2 (germline): KGHSH, LQKENI. CDR3 length: 14 residues. The full variable domain, rest sourced from reference TRBV18 and TRBJ2-7, is NAGVMQNPRHLVRRRGQEARLRCSPMKGHSHVYWYRQLPEEGLKFMVYLQKENIIDESGMPKERFSAEFPKEGPSILRIQQVVRGDSAAYFCASSPHRGQYEQYFGPGTRLTVT.

CDR3 region: CASRNTGGPYNEQFF. The DNA of the CDR3 is TGTGCCAGTAGAAATACAGGGGGCCCCTACAATGAGCAGTTCTTC. The chain joins TRBV19 to TRBJ2-1; 9 bases fit TRBD1. There are 15 residues in the CDR3. Germline lookup yields CDR1 LNHDA and CDR2 SQIVND (reference sequence). V lost 6 bases to trimming and J lost 2 bases; unmatched junction nucleotides: 5. Drawing the rest from reference TRBV19 and TRBJ2-1, the complete variable domain is DGGITQSPKYLFRKEGQNVTLSCEQNLNHDAMYWYRQDPGQGLRLIYYSQIVNDFQKGDIAEGYSVSREKKESFPLTVTSAQKNPTAFYLCASRNTGGPYNEQFFGPGTRLTVL.

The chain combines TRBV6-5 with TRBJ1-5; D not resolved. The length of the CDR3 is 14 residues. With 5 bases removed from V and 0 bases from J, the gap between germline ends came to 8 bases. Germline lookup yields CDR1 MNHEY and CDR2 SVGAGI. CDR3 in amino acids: CASSSGNSNQPQHF. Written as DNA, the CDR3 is TGTGCCAGCAGTAGCGGTAATAGCAATCAGCCCCAGCATTTT.

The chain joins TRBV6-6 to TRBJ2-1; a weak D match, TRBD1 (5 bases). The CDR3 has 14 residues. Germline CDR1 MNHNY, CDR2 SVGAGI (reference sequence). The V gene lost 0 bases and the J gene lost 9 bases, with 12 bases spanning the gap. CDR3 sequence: CASSYSKGVGEQFF. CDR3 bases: TGTGCCAGCAGTTACTCGAAAGGGGTCGGTGAGCAGTTCTTC.

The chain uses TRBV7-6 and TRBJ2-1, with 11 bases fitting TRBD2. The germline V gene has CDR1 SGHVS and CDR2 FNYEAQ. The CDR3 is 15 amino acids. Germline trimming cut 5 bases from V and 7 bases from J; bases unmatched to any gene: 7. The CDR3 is CASSHLAGGLNEQFF. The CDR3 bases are TGTGCCAGCAGCCACCTAGCGGGAGGTTTAAATGAGCAGTTCTTC.